This is a list of T cell receptor beta chains from one sample in a study of OX40 agonist ivuxolimab in advanced cancers. Some clones are missing from TCRdb's copy, which holds only in-frame ones; the method was immunoSEQ multiplex PCR. The sample holds 20,000 to 25,000 clones, approximately 90% seen once. The material sequenced was CD4+ or CD8+ T cells sorted from blood, taken in a trial of the OX40 agonist ivuxolimab. These TCRs come from an adult with an advanced solid tumor such as melanoma, head and neck, liver or kidney cancer. CDR3s include the opening cysteine and the closing phenylalanine or tryptophan. D genes are given only for firm matches. Part of the rows lack a size; the others show once, few, many or a class for expanded clones.

-	TRBJ1-2	few	TRBV7-4	TGTGCCAGCAGCTTAAGCCCATCGGATGGCTACACCTTC	CASSLSPSDGYTF
TRBD2	TRBJ2-7	-	TRBV14	TGTGCCAGCAGCCAAGATTCGGTGCGGGAGGGCGAATACGAGCAGTACTTC	CASSQDSVREGEYEQYF
TRBD1	TRBJ2-7	-	TRBV5-1	TGCGCCAGCAGCTTGCCGGACAGGGGGCAAGAGCAGTACTTC	CASSLPDRGQEQYF
TRBD2	TRBJ2-7	-	TRBV6-5	TGTGCCAGCAGTCGAATGGGACTAGCGGATTACGAGCAGTACTTC	CASSRMGLADYEQYF
TRBD2	TRBJ2-7	-	TRBV6-1	TGTGCCAGCACCCAACTAGCGGGGGCCGCCTACGAGCAGTACTTC	CASTQLAGAAYEQYF
TRBD2	TRBJ2-1	-	TRBV27	TGTGCCAGCAGGACTAGCGGGAGTTCGGATGAGCAGTTCTTC	CASRTSGSSDEQFF
-	TRBJ2-7	few	TRBV7-9	TGTGCCAGCAGCTTGGCCTGGATTAGCGGGACAGGCGAGCAGTACTTC	CASSLAWISGTGEQYF
TRBD2	TRBJ2-5	-	TRBV7-9	TGTGCCAGCAGAGCGGGGGGGAACCAAGAGACCCAGTACTTC	CASRAGGNQETQYF
-	TRBJ1-4	-	TRBV7-6	TGTGCCAGCAGCGTGGGGGGAAATGAAAAACTGTTTTTT	CASSVGGNEKLFF
-	TRBJ2-2	-	TRBV7-6	TGTGCCAGCAGCTTAGGGGCCAGGGTAACCGGGGAGCTGTTTTTT	CASSLGARVTGELFF
TRBD2	TRBJ2-7	-	TRBV6-5	TGTGCCAGCAGTTCCAGCGGGAGGCCCTACTACGAGCAGTACTTC	CASSSSGRPYYEQYF
-	TRBJ1-2	-	TRBV4-1	TGCGCCAGCAGCCATAAAACAGGGTTAGGGGATGGCTACACCTTC	CASSHKTGLGDGYTF
-	TRBJ2-7	-	TRBV6-1	TGTGCCAGCAGTGACTCCTACGAGCAGTACTTC	CASSDSYEQYF
-	TRBJ2-1	-	TRBV11-1	TGTGCCAGCAGCCTCAGGGATCGCGCATGGGGTGAGCAGTTCTTC	CASSLRDRAWGEQFF
-	TRBJ2-1	once	TRBV4-1	TGCGCCAGCAGCCAAGCATTCGATCGAGCTGAGCAGTTCTTC	CASSQAFDRAEQFF
-	TRBJ1-5	-	TRBV7-9	TGTGCCAGCATTGGGGGGCTTATTAGCAATCAGCCCCAGCATTTT	CASIGGLISNQPQHF
-	TRBJ2-3	few	TRBV9	TGTGCCAGCAGCGCGGGGACGAGCACCGCAGATACGCAGTATTTT	CASSAGTSTADTQYF
-	TRBJ2-7	-	TRBV6-5	TGTGCCAGCAGTTACTCCGTCCAGTACGAGCAGTACTTC	CASSYSVQYEQYF
-	TRBJ1-2	-	TRBV7-9	TGTGCCAGCAGCTTATCACTGGGGGCCTCCCTTGGCTACACCTTC	CASSLSLGASLGYTF
-	TRBJ2-7	-	TRBV15	TGTGCCACCAGCAGACTAGACAGATCTCAATCATCCTACGAGCAGTACTTC	CATSRLDRSQSSYEQYF
TRBD1	TRBJ1-2	-	TRBV9	TGTGCCAGCAGCGACACCACAGGGGTGGACTATGGCTACACCTTC	CASSDTTGVDYGYTF
-	TRBJ2-5	-	TRBV7-2	TGTGCCAGCAGCAACCCCCTTTCAGGGAGCTTCTACCGGGAGACCCAGTACTTC	CASSNPLSGSFYRETQYF
TRBD1	TRBJ1-2	-	TRBV5-4	TGTGCCAGCAGGACTCAGGGGGTTGACTATGGCTACACCTTC	CASRTQGVDYGYTF
-	TRBJ1-3	-	TRBV6-5	TGTGCCAGCAGCCTGAGGACAGTATATGGAAACACCATATATTTT	CASSLRTVYGNTIYF
-	TRBJ1-2	few	TRBV15	TGTGCCACCAGCAGAGGGGGTATGGAGGGCTACACCTTC	CATSRGGMEGYTF
TRBD2	TRBJ2-3	-	TRBV6-1	TGTGCCAGCAGTGAGAATAGCGGGAGTTTATATTTT	CASSENSGSLYF
-	TRBJ2-7	once	TRBV6-4	TGTGCCGGTAGAGTTGGGGCCCTCTACGAGCAGTACTTC	CAGRVGALYEQYF
TRBD2	TRBJ2-1	-	TRBV18	TGTGCCAGCTCACCACCCCGAGGACTAGCGGAGTACAATGAGCAGTTCTTC	CASSPPRGLAEYNEQFF
-	TRBJ2-3	-	TRBV2	TGTGCCAGCAGGGCGGGACAAGGAATCACAGATACGCAGTATTTT	CASRAGQGITDTQYF